This is a list of T cell receptor beta chains from one sample in a study of blood T cell repertoires in COVID-19. Data came from immunoSEQ multiplex PCR; TCRdb stores just in-frame clones and leaves some out. Of roughly 240,000 clones in the sample, about 91% are singletons; the top ten hold approximately 2.5%. What was sequenced was PBMCs or T cells enriched from blood (not recorded which). All receptors derive from a woman aged 35 to 49 with acute COVID-19. The CDR3 runs from the conserved cysteine through the conserved F or W. D genes are given only for firm matches. Rows give clone size only sometimes, using once, few, many, or a class for an expanded clone.

clone size | J gene | V gene | D gene | CDR3 DNA | CDR3 protein
. | TRBJ2-2 | TRBV5-4 | . | TGTGCCAGCAGCTTGACAGGATCCGGGGAGCTGTTTTTT | CASSLTGSGELFF
. | TRBJ2-4 | TRBV4-3 | . | TGCGCCAGCAGCCAAGATCGGTGGGCCGGCAAAAACATTCAGTACTTC | CASSQDRWAGKNIQYF
. | TRBJ1-1 | TRBV5-1 | TRBD1 | TGCGCCAGCAGCTTGTCGGGACAGGGGGAGCGAGCTTTCTTT | CASSLSGQGERAFF
few | TRBJ1-6 | TRBV7-6 | . | TGTGCCAGCAGCTTAGACAATCGTAATTCACCCCTCCACTTT | CASSLDNRNSPLHF
. | TRBJ2-5 | TRBV5-1 | . | TGCGCCAGCAGCTTGGAAGTGGCGGGGACCCAGTACTTC | CASSLEVAGTQYF
. | TRBJ2-3 | TRBV6-5 | . | TGTGCCAGCAGTTACGAGGGCGGGTATAGCACAGATACGCAGTATTTT | CASSYEGGYSTDTQYF
. | TRBJ1-2 | TRBV5-4 | . | TGTGCCAGCAGCTTTTCAGGGATCGATGGCTACACCTTC | CASSFSGIDGYTF
. | TRBJ1-1 | TRBV7-9 | TRBD1 | TGTGCCAGCAGCGTTACAGGGGATCGGGCTTTCTTT | CASSVTGDRAFF
. | TRBJ1-2 | TRBV11-2 | TRBD1 | TGTGCCAGCAGCCAACCGGGACAGGGGCGCCGATGGACCTTC | CASSQPGQGRRWTF
. | TRBJ2-5 | TRBV27 | TRBD2 | TGTGCCAGCAGGTACCTAGCGGGGCCCCAAGAGACCCAGTACTTC | CASRYLAGPQETQYF
. | TRBJ1-5 | TRBV15 | TRBD1 | TGTGCCACCAGCAGAGATCGGAGACAGGGGAATCAGCCCCAGCATTTT | CATSRDRRQGNQPQHF
. | TRBJ1-1 | TRBV5-1 | TRBD1 | TGCGCCAGCAAACCCGGGACAGGGCTAACTATGAACACTGAAGCTTTCTTT | CASKPGTGLTMNTEAFF
. | TRBJ2-3 | TRBV3-1/TRBV3-2 | . | TGTGCCAGCAGCCAGAGAACTAGTTGGACAGATACGCAGTATTTT | CASSQRTSWTDTQYF
. | TRBJ1-1 | TRBV9 | TRBD1 | TGTGCCAGCAGCTCGGGACAGACCATGAACACTGAAGCTTTCTTT | CASSSGQTMNTEAFF
few | TRBJ1-3 | TRBV30 | . | TGTGCCTGGAGTCGGCTCGGACAGACCCTCGCCATATATTTT | CAWSRLGQTLAIYF
. | TRBJ1-1 | TRBV19 | TRBD1 | TGTGCCAGTAGTTCCGGACAGGGGTTGGGGGAAACTGAAGCTTTCTTT | CASSSGQGLGETEAFF
. | TRBJ2-3 | TRBV2 | TRBD2 | TGTGCCAGCAGTGATGGTAGCGGGGGAACAGATACGCAGTATTTT | CASSDGSGGTDTQYF
once | TRBJ2-7 | TRBV7-6 | . | TGTGCCAGCAGCTTAGTGGCAGGGTCGCTGCACGAGCAGTACTTC | CASSLVAGSLHEQYF
. | TRBJ1-5 | TRBV7-9 | . | TGTGCCAGCAGCTTAGGGGAGACGAGCAATCAGCCCCAGCATTTT | CASSLGETSNQPQHF
. | TRBJ1-1 | TRBV29-1 | . | TGCAGCGTCCACAGGGATTCTGGGACTGAAGCTTTCTTT | CSVHRDSGTEAFF
. | TRBJ1-1 | TRBV6-2/TRBV6-3 | TRBD1 | TGTGCCAGCAGTCCACCGGACAGGGCCGGGGGCACTGAAGCTTTCTTT | CASSPPDRAGGTEAFF
. | TRBJ2-1 | TRBV6-4 | . | TGTGCCAGCAGTCCCGGGACTGGGCCCTATGAGCAGTTCTTC | CASSPGTGPYEQFF